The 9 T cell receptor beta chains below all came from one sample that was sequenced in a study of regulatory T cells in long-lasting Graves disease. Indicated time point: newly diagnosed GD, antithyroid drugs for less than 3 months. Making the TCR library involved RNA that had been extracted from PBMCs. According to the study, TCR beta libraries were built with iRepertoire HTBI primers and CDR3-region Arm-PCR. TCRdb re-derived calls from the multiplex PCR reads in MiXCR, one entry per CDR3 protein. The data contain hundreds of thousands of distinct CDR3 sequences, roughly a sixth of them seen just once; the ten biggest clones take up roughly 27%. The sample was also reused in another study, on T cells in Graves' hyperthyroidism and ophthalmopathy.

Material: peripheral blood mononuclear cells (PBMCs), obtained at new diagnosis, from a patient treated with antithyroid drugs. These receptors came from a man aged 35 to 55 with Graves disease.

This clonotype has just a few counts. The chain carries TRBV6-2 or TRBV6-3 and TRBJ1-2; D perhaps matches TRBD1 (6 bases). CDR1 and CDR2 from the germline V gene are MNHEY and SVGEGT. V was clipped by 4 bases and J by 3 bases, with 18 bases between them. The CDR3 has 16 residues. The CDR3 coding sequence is TGTGCCAGCAGTTGGGGGGGGGGCGGGGTTGACTATGGCTACACCTTC. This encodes CASSWGGGGVDYGYTF.

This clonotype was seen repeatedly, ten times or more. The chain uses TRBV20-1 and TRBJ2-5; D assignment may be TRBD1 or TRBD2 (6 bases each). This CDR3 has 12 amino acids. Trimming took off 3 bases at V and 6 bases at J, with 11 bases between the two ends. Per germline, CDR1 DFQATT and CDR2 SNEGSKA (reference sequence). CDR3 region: CSARGGGKTQYF. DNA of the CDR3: TGCAGTGCTAGGGGGGGCGGGAAGACCCAGTACTTC.

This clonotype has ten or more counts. CDR3 in DNA: TGTGCCAGCAGCTTTTCAAATACGCAGTATTTT. Protein: CASSFSNTQYF. The J gene is TRBJ2-3, the V gene TRBV7-2; D unclear. CDR1 SGHTA and CDR2 FQGNSA come from the germline V gene. Trimming left V 3 bases short and J 7 bases short, with 5 bases between. CDR3 size: 11 residues.

CDR3: CASGLEPSTRQYF. The CDR3 DNA sequence: TGTGCTAGTGGTTTGGAACCCTCGACCCGGCAGTACTTC. The chain employs TRBV12-5 and TRBJ2-7, with D uncertain. Germline V CDR1 and CDR2: LGHNT, FRNRAP. The V gene lost 1 base and the J gene lost 9 bases, with 13 bases spanning the gap. The CDR3 sequence is 13 residues long.

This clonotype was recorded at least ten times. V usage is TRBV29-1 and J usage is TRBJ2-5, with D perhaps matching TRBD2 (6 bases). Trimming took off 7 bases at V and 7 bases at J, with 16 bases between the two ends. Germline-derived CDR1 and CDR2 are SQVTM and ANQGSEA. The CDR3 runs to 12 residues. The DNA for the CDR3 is TGCAGCGCTTCTGGGGAGGAGGGGACCCAGTACTTC. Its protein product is CSASGEEGTQYF.

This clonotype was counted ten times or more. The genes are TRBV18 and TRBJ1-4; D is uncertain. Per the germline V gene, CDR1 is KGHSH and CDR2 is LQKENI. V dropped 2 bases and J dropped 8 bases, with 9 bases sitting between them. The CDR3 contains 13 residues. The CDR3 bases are TGTGCCAGCTCACCATCCATTGGCGAAAAACTGTTTTTT. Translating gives CASSPSIGEKLFF.

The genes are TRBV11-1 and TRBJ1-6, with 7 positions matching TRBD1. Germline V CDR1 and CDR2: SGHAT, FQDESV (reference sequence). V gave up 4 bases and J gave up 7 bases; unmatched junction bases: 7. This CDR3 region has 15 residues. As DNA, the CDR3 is TGTGCCAGCAGCTCTAGGACAGGAAGGAATTCACCCCTCCACTTT. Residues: CASSSRTGRNSPLHF.

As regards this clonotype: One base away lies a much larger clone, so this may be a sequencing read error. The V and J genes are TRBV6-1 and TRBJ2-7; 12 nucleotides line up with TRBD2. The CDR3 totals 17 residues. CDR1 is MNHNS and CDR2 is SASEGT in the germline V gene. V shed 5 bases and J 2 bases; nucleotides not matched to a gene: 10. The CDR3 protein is CASSIPGLAGAPYEQYF. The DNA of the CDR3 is TGTGCCAGCAGTATCCCGGGACTAGCGGGCGCCCCCTACGAGCAGTACTTC.

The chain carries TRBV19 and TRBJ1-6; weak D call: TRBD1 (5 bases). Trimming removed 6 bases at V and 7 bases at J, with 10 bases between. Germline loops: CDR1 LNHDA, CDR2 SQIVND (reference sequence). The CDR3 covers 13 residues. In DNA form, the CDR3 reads TGTGCCAGTAGGTCGACAGCGAATTCACCCCTCCACTTT. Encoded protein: CASRSTANSPLHF.